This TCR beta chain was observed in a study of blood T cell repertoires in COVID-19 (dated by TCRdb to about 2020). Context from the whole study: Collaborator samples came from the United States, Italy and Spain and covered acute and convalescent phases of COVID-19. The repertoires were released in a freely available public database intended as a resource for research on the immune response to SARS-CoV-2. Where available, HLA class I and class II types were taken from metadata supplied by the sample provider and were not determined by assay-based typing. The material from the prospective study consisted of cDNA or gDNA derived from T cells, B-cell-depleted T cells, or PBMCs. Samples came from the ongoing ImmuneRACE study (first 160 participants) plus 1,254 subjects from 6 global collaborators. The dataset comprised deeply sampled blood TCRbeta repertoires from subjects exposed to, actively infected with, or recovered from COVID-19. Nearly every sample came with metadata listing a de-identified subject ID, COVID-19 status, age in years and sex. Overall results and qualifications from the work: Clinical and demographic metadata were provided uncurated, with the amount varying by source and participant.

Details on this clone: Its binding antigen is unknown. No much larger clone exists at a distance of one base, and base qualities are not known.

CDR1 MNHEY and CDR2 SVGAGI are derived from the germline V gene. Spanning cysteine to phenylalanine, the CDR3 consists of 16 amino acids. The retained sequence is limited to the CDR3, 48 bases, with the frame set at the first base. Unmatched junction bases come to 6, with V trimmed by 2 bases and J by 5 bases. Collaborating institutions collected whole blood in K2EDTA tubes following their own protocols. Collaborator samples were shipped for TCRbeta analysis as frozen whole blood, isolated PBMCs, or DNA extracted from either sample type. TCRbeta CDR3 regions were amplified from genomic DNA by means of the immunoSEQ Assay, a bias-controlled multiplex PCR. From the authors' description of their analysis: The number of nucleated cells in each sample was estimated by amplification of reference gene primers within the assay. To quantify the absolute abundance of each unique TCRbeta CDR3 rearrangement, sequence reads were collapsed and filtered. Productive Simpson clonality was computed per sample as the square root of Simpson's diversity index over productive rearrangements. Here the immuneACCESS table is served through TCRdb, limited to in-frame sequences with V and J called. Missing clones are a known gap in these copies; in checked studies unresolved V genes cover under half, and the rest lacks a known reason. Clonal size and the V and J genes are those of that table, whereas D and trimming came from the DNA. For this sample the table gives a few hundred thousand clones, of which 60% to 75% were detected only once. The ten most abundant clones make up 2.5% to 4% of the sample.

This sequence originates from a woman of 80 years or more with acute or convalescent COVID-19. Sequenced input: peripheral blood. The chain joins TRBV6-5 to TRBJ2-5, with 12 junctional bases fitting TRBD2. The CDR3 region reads CASSYAPSGRAETQYF. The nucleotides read TGTGCCAGCAGTTACGCCCCTAGCGGGAGGGCGGAGACCCAGTACTTC.